This entry lists 5 T cell receptor beta chains sequenced from one sample in a study of shared clonotypes between healthy human individuals. Some clones are missing from TCRdb's copy, which holds only in-frame ones; the method was immunoSEQ multiplex PCR. The sample lists fewer than 650,000 clones, roughly 79% occurring once. Sequencing was performed on PBMCs. These receptors came from a middle-aged woman in good health. Some clones in this sample may be carry-over from other donors' samples.

The rearrangement uses TRBV7-2 and TRBJ1-5; no clear D gene. This CDR3 is 12 amino acids long. From germline, CDR1 is SGHTA and CDR2 FQGNSA. The V and J ends lost 2 bases and 4 bases respectively, with 3 bases between them. As DNA, the CDR3 is TGTGCCAGCAGCTTATTTAATCAGCCCCAGCATTTT. Translated: CASSLFNQPQHF.

The V call is TRBV11-3, the J call TRBJ2-5; D possibly corresponds to TRBD2 (5 bases). The CDR3 covers 16 residues. Germline CDR1 SGHNT, CDR2 YENEEA. Trimming stripped 1 base from V and 2 bases from J, with 14 bases between. The CDR3 bases are TGTGCCAGCAGCTTAGGTGGGCGACGGGGACAAGAGACCCAGTACTTC. Translated, it gives CASSLGGRRGQETQYF.

The chain carries TRBV11-1 and TRBJ1-1; D may be TRBD1 (5 bases). Trimming took off 6 bases at V and 4 bases at J, with 12 bases between the two ends. This CDR3 has 13 amino acids. CDR1 and CDR2 from the germline V gene are SGHAT and FQDESV (reference sequence). Here the CDR3 DNA reads TGTGCCAGCAGGCGACGACAGTCCACTGAAGCTTTCTTT. Amino acid sequence: CASRRRQSTEAFF. The variable domain in full, with the rest retrieved from reference TRBV11-1 and TRBJ1-1, is EAEVAQSPRYKITEKSQAVAFWCDPISGHATLYWYRQILGQGPELLVQFQDESVVDDSQLPKDRFSAERLKGVDSTLKIQPAELGDSAMYLCASRRRQSTEAFFGQGTRLTVV.

The sample holds one count of this clone. The chain has TRBV19 and TRBJ2-1, with D hard to call. CDR3 length: 15 amino acids. Trimming took 3 bases from V and 9 from J, leaving 18 bases between them. From germline, CDR1 is LNHDA and CDR2 SQIVND (reference sequence). The DNA of the CDR3 is TGTGCCAGTAGTATTACCCGGTGGGGTGGAATTGAGCAGTTCTTC. This translates into CASSITRWGGIEQFF.

Remarks on this clone: A far bigger clonotype differs at one base, so this is likely a read error. Other DNA sequences in the sample encode the same CDR3. The J gene is TRBJ1-1, the V gene TRBV30; D is unresolved. Germline-derived CDR1 and CDR2 are GTSNPN and SVGIG (reference sequence). The CDR3 is 17 residues long. The CDR3 protein is CAWSASLTSTLGTEAFF. The DNA of the CDR3 is TGTGCCTGGAGCGCCAGTCTTACCTCAACCTTGGGCACTGAAGCCTTCTTT. The full variable domain, rest sourced from reference TRBV30 and TRBJ1-1, is SQTIHQWPATLVQPVGSPLSLECTVEGTSNPNLYWYRQAAGRGLQLLFYSVGIGQISSEVPQNLSASRPQDRQFILSSKKLLLSDSGFYLCAWSASLTSTLGTEAFFGQGTRLTVV.